A single sample gave rise to the 9 T cell receptor beta chains below, sequenced in a study of neoadjuvant nivolumab and ipilimumab in lung cancer. Generated by immunoSEQ multiplex PCR, the TCRdb table keeps only in-frame clones and is missing some. The table lists 39,000 or so clones, roughly nine tenths of them singletons. The source was peripheral blood, collected before neoadjuvant nivolumab, alone or with ipilimumab. Source of these receptors: an adult with non-small cell lung cancer.

The V call is TRBV7-6, the J call TRBJ2-1; TRBD1 is a possible D gene (6 bases). The CDR3 length is 17 residues. The germline gives CDR1 SGHVS, CDR2 FNYEAQ. V was pared by 3 bases and J by 0 bases, with 15 bases between. CDR3 in amino acids: CASSLSSGVSSYNEQFF. CDR3 nucleotides: TGTGCCAGCAGCTTGAGTTCAGGGGTGAGCTCCTACAATGAGCAGTTCTTC.

The chain is built from TRBV6-6 and TRBJ2-3; D may correspond to TRBD1 or TRBD2 (5 bases each). CDR1 is MNHNY, CDR2 SVGAGI, per germline (reference sequence). Trimming stripped 4 bases from V and 2 bases from J, with 16 bases between. The CDR3 contains 16 residues. The CDR3 protein is CASSWIEGTITDTQYF. For the CDR3, the DNA is TGTGCCAGCAGTTGGATAGAAGGGACGATCACAGATACGCAGTATTTT.

The chain uses TRBV10-2 and TRBJ1-4, with 10 bases lining up with TRBD1. Per germline, CDR1 WSHSY and CDR2 SAAADI. Trimming took 6 bases from V and 8 from J; bases not matched to a gene: 6. CDR3 size: 14 residues. This CDR3 is CASRIPGQGEKLFF. CDR3 DNA sequence: TGCGCCAGCAGAATACCGGGACAGGGGGAAAAACTGTTTTTT.

V gene TRBV4-3 combines with J gene TRBJ2-6; a weak D match, TRBD1 (5 bases). Trimming stripped 2 bases from V and 0 bases from J, with 11 bases between. Germline V gene lookup returns CDR1 LGHNA and CDR2 YSLEER. The CDR3 loop spans 17 amino acids. This chain's CDR3 is CASSQSDTTSGANVLTF. The CDR3 DNA reads as TGCGCCAGCAGCCAATCGGACACCACCTCTGGGGCCAACGTCCTGACTTTC.

The genes are TRBV11-2 and TRBJ2-7, with 11 bases lining up with TRBD2. The CDR3 totals 19 residues. V was pared by 3 bases and J by 2 bases, with 15 bases of the junction left unmatched. In germline, CDR1 is SGHAT, CDR2 FQNNGV. In DNA, the CDR3 is TGTGCCAGCAGCTTCGAACTAGCGGGAGTTAGGGGGCTTACCTACGAGCAGTACTTC. Its translation: CASSFELAGVRGLTYEQYF.

The chain carries TRBV5-1 and TRBJ2-7; D possibly corresponds to TRBD2 (6 bases). The CDR3 contains 14 residues. The V end was cut by 0 bases, the J end by 6 bases, with 13 bases between. In germline, CDR1 is SGHRS, CDR2 YFSETQ. The CDR3 loop reads CASSLGLEGPEQYF. CDR3 nucleotide sequence: TGCGCCAGCAGCTTGGGACTAGAAGGCCCCGAGCAGTACTTC.

CDR3 region: CASSRGGQTYEQYF. CDR3 DNA: TGCGCCAGCAGCCGAGGGGGACAGACCTACGAGCAGTACTTC. The rearrangement joins TRBV5-1 to TRBJ2-7; 7 nucleotides match TRBD1. The CDR3 length is 14 residues. The germline V gene has CDR1 SGHRS and CDR2 YFSETQ. V lost 4 bases, J lost 2 bases, and 6 bases stayed unmatched.

The chain recombines TRBV9 with TRBJ1-1, with D tentatively TRBD1 (6 bases). Germline assignment: CDR1 SGDLS and CDR2 YYNGEE. V was clipped by 3 bases and J by 3 bases, with 9 bases between them. The CDR3 totals 13 residues. CDR3 protein: CASSATGYTEAFF. Written as DNA, the CDR3 is TGTGCCAGCAGCGCTACAGGGTACACTGAAGCTTTCTTT.

This clone was seen a single time. The chain recombines TRBV7-2 with TRBJ2-6, with a weak D call TRBD2 (7 bases). Germline V CDR1 and CDR2: SGHTA, FQGNSA. The CDR3 loop spans 16 amino acids. V dropped 5 bases and J dropped 2 bases, with 13 bases sitting between them. This chain's CDR3 is CASSRGGGAGANVLTF. The CDR3, as DNA: TGTGCCAGCAGCCGGGGAGGGGGTGCTGGGGCCAACGTCCTGACTTTC.